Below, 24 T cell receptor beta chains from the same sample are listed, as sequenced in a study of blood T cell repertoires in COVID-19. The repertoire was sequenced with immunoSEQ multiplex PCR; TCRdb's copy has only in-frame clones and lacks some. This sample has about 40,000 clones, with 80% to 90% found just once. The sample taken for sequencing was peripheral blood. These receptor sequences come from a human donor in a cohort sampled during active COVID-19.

CDR3: CASSESRTGSSYEQYF. The CDR3 DNA is TGCGCCAGCAGTGAGTCTCGGACAGGGAGCTCCTACGAGCAGTACTTC. The chain combines TRBV10-2 with TRBJ2-7; 8 bases match TRBD1. V shed 0 bases and J 0 bases; nucleotides not matched to a gene: 4. Germline lookup yields CDR1 WSHSY and CDR2 SAAADI. This CDR3 is 16 amino acids long.

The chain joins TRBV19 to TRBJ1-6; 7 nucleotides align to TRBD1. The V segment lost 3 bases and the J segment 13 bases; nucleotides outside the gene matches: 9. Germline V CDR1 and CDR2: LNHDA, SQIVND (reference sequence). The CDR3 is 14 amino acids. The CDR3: CASSIGTAPAPLHF. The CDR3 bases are TGTGCCAGTAGTATCGGGACAGCACCCGCGCCCCTCCACTTT. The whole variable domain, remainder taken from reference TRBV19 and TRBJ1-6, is DGGITQSPKYLFRKEGQNVTLSCEQNLNHDAMYWYRQDPGQGLRLIYYSQIVNDFQKGDIAEGYSVSREKKESFPLTVTSAQKNPTAFYLCASSIGTAPAPLHFGNGTRLTVT.

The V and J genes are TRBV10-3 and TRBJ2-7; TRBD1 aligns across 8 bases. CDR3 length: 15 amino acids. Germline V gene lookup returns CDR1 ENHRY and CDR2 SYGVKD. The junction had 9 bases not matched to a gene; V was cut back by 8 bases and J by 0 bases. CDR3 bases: TGTGCCATCCGAAGGGGGACAGGCGTCTCCTACGAGCAGTACTTC. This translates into CAIRRGTGVSYEQYF.

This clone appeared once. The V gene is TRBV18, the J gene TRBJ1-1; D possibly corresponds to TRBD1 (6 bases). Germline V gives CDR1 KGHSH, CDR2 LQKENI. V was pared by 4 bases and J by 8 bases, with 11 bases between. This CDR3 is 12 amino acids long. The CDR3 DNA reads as TGTGCCAGCTCACTGGCCCAGGGGGAAGCTTTCTTT. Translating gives CASSLAQGEAFF.

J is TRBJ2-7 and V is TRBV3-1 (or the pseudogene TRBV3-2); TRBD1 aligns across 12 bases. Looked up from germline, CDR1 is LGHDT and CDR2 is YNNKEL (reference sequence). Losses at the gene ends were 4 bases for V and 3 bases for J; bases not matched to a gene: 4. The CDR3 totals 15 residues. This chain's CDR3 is CASSLGTGGFYEQYF. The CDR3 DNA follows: TGTGCCAGCAGCCTGGGGACAGGGGGCTTCTACGAGCAGTACTTC.

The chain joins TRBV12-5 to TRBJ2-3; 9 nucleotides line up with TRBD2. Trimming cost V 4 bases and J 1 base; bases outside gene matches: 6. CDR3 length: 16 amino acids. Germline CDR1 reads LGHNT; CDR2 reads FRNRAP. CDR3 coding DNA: TGTGCTAGTGGTTCCACCTTAGCGGGGGGCACAGATACGCAGTATTTT. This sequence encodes CASGSTLAGGTDTQYF.

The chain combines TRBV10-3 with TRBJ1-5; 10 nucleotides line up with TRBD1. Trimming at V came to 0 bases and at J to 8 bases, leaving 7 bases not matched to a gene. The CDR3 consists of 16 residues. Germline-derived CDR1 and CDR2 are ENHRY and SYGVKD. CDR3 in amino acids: CAISESGQGHQKPQHF. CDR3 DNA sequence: TGTGCCATCAGTGAGTCGGGACAGGGGCATCAAAAGCCCCAGCATTTT.

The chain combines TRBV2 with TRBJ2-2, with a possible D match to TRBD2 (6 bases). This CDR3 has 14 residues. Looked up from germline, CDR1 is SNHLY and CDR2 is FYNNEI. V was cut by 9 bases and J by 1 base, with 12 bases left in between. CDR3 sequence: CARLGSGNTGELFF. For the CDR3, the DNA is TGTGCCAGGCTCGGGAGCGGGAACACCGGGGAGCTGTTTTTT.

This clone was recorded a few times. In DNA form, the CDR3 reads TGTGCCACTTCGACAGGGTGGAATGAGCAGTTCTTC. It codes for CATSTGWNEQFF. This chain connects TRBV2 to TRBJ2-1, with 7 bases matching TRBD1. Germline V CDR1 and CDR2: SNHLY, FYNNEI. Trimming took 10 bases from V and 7 from J; bases not matched to a gene: 7. CDR3 length: 12 residues.

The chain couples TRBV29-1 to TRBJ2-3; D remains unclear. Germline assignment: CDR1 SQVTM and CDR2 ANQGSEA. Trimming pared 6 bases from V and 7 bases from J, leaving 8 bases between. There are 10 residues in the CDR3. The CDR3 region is CSVQANTQYF. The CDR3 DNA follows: TGCAGCGTCCAGGCTAATACGCAGTATTTT.

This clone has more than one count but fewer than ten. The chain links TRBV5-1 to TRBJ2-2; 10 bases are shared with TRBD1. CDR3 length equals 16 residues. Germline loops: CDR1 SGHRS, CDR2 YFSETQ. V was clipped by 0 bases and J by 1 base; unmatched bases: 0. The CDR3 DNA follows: TGCGCCAGCAGCTTGGGGGACAGGGGGAACACCGGGGAGCTGTTTTTT. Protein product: CASSLGDRGNTGELFF.

The CDR3 protein is CASSEDRKETQYF. Written as DNA, the CDR3 is TGTGCCAGCAGTGAGGACAGAAAAGAGACCCAGTACTTC. This chain joins TRBV6-1 and TRBJ2-5; D is possibly TRBD1 (6 bases). V gave up 3 bases and J gave up 3 bases, with 8 bases separating them. Germline V gives CDR1 MNHNS, CDR2 SASEGT. The CDR3 contains 13 residues.

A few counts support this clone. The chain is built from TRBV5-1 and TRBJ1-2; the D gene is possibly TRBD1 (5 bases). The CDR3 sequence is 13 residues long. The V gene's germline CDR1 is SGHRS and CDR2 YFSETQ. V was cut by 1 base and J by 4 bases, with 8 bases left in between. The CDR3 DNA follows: TGCGCCAGCAGCTTGTCAGGGTTCTATGGCTACACCTTC. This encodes CASSLSGFYGYTF.

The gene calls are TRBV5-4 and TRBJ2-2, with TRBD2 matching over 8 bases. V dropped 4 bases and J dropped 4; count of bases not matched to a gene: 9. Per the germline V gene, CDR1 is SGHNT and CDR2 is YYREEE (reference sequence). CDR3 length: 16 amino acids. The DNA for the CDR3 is TGTGCCAGCAGCGTGGCGGGACTAGGGACCACCGGGGAGCTGTTTTTT. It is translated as CASSVAGLGTTGELFF. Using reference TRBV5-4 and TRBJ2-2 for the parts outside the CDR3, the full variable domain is ETGVTQSPTHLIKTRGQQVTLRCSSQSGHNTVSWYQQALGQGPQFIFQYYREEENGRGNFPPRFSGLQFPNYSSELNVNALELDDSALYLCASSVAGLGTTGELFFGEGSRLTVL.

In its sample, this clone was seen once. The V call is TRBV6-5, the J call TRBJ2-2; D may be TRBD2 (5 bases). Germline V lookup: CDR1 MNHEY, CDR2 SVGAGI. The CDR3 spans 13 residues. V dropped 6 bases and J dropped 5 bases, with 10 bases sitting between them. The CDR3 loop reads CASRRPGTGELFF. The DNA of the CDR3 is TGTGCCAGCAGGCGCCCGGGGACCGGGGAGCTGTTTTTT.

Written as DNA, the CDR3 is TGTGCCAGCAGCGGGGGGCCCGACGCCGATACGCAGTATTTT. Encoded protein: CASSGGPDADTQYF. The V gene is TRBV9, the J gene TRBJ2-3; D might be TRBD1 (6 bases). Trimming removed 3 bases from V and 6 bases from J, with 14 bases in between. This CDR3 contains 14 residues. Per germline, CDR1 SGDLS and CDR2 YYNGEE.

This chain's CDR3 is CSASFIGTGSHEQYF. CDR3 nucleotide sequence: TGCAGTGCTAGTTTCATTGGGACAGGGTCCCACGAGCAGTACTTC. The chain employs TRBV20-1 and TRBJ2-7; 9 nucleotides match TRBD1. The germline CDR1 and CDR2 sequences are DFQATT and SNEGSKA (reference sequence). CDR3 length: 15 residues. V lost 3 bases to trimming and J lost 5 bases; unmatched junction nucleotides: 11.

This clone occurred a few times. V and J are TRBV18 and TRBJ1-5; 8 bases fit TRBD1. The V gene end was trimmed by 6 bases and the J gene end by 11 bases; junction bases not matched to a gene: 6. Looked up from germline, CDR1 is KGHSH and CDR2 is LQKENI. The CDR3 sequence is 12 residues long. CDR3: CASSSDRETQHF. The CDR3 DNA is TGTGCCAGCTCGTCGGACAGGGAGACCCAGCATTTT.

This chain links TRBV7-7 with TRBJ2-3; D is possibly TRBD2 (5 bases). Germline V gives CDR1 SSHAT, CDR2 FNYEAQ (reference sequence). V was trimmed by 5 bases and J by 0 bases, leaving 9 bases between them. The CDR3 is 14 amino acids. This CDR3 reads CASSRGSSTDTQYF. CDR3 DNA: TGTGCCAGCAGCCGGGGTTCTAGCACAGATACGCAGTATTTT.

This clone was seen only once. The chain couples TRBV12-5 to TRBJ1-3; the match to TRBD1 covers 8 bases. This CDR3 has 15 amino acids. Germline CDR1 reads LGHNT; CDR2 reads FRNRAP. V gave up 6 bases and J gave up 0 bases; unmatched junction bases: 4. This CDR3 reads CASGDRGISGNTIYF. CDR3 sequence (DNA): TGTGCTAGTGGCGACAGGGGCATCTCTGGAAACACCATATATTTT.

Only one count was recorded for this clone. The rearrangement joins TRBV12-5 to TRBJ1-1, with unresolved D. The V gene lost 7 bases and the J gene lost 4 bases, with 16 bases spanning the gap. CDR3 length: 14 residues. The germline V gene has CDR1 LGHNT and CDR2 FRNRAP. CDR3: CASAPPTAITEAFF. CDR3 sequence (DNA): TGTGCTAGTGCTCCCCCAACAGCCATCACTGAAGCTTTCTTT. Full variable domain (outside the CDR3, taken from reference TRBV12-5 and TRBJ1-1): DARVTQTPRHKVTEMGQEVTMRCQPILGHNTVFWYRQTMMQGLELLAYFRNRAPLDDSGMPKDRFSAEMPDATLATLKIQPSEPRDSAVYFCASAPPTAITEAFFGQGTRLTVV.

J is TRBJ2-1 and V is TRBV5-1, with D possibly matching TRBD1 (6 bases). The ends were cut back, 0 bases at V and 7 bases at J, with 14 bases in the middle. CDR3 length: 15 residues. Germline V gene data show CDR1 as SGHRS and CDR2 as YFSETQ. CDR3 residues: CASSLAIRGRNEQFF. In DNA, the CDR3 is TGCGCCAGCAGCTTGGCAATCAGGGGCCGAAATGAGCAGTTCTTC.

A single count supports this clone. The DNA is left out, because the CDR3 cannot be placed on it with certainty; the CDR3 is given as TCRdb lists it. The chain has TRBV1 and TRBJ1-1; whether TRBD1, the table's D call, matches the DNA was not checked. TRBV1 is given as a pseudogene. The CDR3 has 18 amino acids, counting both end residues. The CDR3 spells CTSRPQGAGFASGTEAFF.

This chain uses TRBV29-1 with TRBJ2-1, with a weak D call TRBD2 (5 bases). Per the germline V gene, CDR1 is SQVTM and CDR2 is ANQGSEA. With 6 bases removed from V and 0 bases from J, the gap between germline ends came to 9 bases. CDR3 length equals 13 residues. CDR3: CSVTSSSYNEQFF. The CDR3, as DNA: TGCAGCGTCACTAGTAGCTCCTACAATGAGCAGTTCTTC.